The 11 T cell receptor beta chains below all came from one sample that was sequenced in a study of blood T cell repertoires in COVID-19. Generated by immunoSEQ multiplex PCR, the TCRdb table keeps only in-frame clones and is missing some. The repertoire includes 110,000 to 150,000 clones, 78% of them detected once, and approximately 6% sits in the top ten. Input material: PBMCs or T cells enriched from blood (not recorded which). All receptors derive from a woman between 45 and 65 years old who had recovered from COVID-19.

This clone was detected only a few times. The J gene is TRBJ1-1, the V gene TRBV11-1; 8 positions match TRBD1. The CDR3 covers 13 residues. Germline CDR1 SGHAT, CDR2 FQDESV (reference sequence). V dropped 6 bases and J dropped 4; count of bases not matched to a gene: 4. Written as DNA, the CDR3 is TGTGCCAGCAGGCGGACAGGGACCACTGAAGCTTTCTTT. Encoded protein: CASRRTGTTEAFF.

CDR3 sequence: CASSLTGADTEAFF. CDR3 DNA: TGTGCCAGCAGCCTGACAGGGGCGGACACTGAAGCTTTCTTT. The V and J genes are TRBV6-5 and TRBJ1-1; TRBD1 agrees at 8 bases. V dropped 6 bases and J dropped 3; count of bases not matched to a gene: 6. Germline-derived CDR1 and CDR2 are MNHEY and SVGAGI. The CDR3 has 14 residues.

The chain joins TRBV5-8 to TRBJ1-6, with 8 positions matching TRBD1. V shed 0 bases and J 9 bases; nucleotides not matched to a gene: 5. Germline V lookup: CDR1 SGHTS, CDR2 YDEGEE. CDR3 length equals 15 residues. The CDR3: CASSLGTGLVSPLHF. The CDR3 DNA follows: TGTGCCAGCAGCTTGGGGACAGGGTTAGTTTCACCCCTCCACTTT.

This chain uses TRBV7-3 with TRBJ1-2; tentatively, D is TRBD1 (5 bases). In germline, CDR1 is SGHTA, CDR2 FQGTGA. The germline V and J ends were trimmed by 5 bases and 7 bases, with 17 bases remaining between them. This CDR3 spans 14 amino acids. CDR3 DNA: TGTGCCAGCAGCCTAGGAGCCGGGGGTCGTGGCTACACCTTC. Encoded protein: CASSLGAGGRGYTF.

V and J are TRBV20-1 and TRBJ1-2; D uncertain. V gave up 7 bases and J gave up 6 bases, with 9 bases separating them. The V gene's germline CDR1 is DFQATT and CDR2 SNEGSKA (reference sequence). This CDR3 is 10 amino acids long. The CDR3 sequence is CSGVADGYTF. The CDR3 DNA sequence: TGCAGTGGGGTTGCGGATGGCTACACCTTC.

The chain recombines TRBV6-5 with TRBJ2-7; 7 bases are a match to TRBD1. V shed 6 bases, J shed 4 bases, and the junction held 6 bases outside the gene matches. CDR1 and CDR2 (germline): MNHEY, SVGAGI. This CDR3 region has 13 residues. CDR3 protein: CASSKGQTYEQYV. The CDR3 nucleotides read TGTGCCAGCAGCAAGGGACAGACATACGAGCAGTACGTC.

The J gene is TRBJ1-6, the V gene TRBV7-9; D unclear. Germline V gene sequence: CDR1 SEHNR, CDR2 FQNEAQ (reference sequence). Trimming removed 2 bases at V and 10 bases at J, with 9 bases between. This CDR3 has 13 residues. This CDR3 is CASSLIRESPLHF. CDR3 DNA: TGTGCCAGCAGCTTAATTCGGGAATCACCCCTCCACTTT.

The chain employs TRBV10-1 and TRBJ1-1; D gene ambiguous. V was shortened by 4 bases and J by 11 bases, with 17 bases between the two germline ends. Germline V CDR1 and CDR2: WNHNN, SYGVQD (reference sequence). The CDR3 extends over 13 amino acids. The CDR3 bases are TGCGCCAGCAGTGCATCCGCCGGGAGTTCGGCTTTCTTT. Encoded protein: CASSASAGSSAFF.

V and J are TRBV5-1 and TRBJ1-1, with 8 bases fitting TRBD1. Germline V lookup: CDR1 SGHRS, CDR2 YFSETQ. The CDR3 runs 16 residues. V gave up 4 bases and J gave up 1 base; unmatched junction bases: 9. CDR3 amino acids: CASSVYTGGANTEAFF. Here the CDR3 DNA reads TGCGCCAGCAGCGTATACACAGGGGGAGCGAACACTGAAGCTTTCTTT.

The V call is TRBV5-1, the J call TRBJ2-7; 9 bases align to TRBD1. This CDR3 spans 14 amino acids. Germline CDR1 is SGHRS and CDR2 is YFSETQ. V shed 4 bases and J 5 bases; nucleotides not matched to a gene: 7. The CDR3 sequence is CASSKRDREDEQYF. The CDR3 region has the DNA TGCGCCAGCAGCAAGAGGGACAGGGAGGACGAGCAGTACTTC.

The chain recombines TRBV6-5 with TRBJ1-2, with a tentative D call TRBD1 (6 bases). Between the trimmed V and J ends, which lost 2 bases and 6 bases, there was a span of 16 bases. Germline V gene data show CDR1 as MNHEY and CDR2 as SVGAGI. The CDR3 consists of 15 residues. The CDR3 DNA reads TGTGCCAGCAGTTACGGGGGGGGCGGATCTGATGGCTACACCTTC. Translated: CASSYGGGGSDGYTF.